The rows below give T cell receptor beta chains drawn from one sample of a study of cytomegalovirus exposure and HLA in healthy donors. Assay used: immunoSEQ multiplex PCR; TCRdb lists only in-frame clones, some missing. Of some 140,000 clones in the sample, about 87% were seen once. The material sequenced was PBMCs. These receptors all come from a woman aged 25 to 39 in good health and CMV-seronegative. The CDR3 runs from the conserved cysteine through the conserved F or W. The order of the fields is V gene, J gene, CDR3 protein.

v_gene: TRBV5-1; j_gene: TRBJ2-3; CDR3aa: CASSLGYRDRAGTDTQYF
v_gene: TRBV7-2; j_gene: NA; CDR3aa: CASSLSGTSAYEQYF
v_gene: TRBV2; j_gene: TRBJ2-7; CDR3aa: CARSQGNDEQYF
v_gene: TRBV5-1; j_gene: TRBJ1-3; CDR3aa: CASSWSGTGGNTIYF
v_gene: TRBV30; j_gene: TRBJ2-7; CDR3aa: CAWEEAGGSYEQYF
v_gene: TRBV7-9; j_gene: TRBJ1-1; CDR3aa: CASSFVSNTEAFF
v_gene: TRBV2; j_gene: TRBJ1-4; CDR3aa: CASSEVESSLNEKLFF
v_gene: TRBV29-1; j_gene: TRBJ1-2; CDR3aa: CSVVDSIYGYTF
v_gene: TRBV14; j_gene: TRBJ2-1; CDR3aa: CASSISGTSEQFF
v_gene: TRBV7-7; j_gene: TRBJ2-7; CDR3aa: CASSLWGQGSYEQYF
v_gene: TRBV7-2; j_gene: TRBJ2-5; CDR3aa: CASSLGAGETQYF
v_gene: TRBV19; j_gene: TRBJ2-7; CDR3aa: CASSMGLASEQYF
v_gene: TRBV28; j_gene: TRBJ2-7; CDR3aa: CASSPSGRASREQYF
v_gene: TRBV5-1; j_gene: TRBJ2-7; CDR3aa: CASSLERDSSYEQYF
v_gene: TRBV7-9; j_gene: TRBJ1-6; CDR3aa: CASSPNRGGYSPLHF
v_gene: TRBV27; j_gene: TRBJ2-1; CDR3aa: CASSSYRVTNEQFF
v_gene: TRBV28; j_gene: TRBJ1-5; CDR3aa: CASTPRHPLGNQPQHF
v_gene: TRBV7-2; j_gene: NA; CDR3aa: CASSFELAYEQYF